The present entry profiles one T cell receptor (beta chain) with its context. Its cognate antigen has yet to be identified. No clone much larger than this one lies a single base away; base qualities are absent. The CDR3 contains 15 residues, cysteine and phenylalanine counted. CDR3 DNA only is kept here, 45 bases in frame from base 1. The V and J ends are trimmed by 6 bases and 2 bases, leaving 17 bases between them. For CDR1 and CDR2, the germline V gene lists KGHSH and LQKENI. In total, approximately 610 healthy bone marrow donors made up the cohort. All cohort members were sampled while nominally healthy, although unrecorded immune exposures were likely present. The donor was CMV seronegative and was included in the group of 352 seronegative cohort members. A peripheral blood sample was collected from each donor, and TCR beta sequencing was performed on peripheral blood mononuclear cells. Genomic DNA was extracted from the blood cell samples with the Qiagen DNeasy Blood Extraction Kit.

The data were obtained in a study of cytomegalovirus exposure and HLA in healthy donors (dated by TCRdb to the late 2010s). Study-wide context: An earlier analysis of roughly 570 of the donors reported about 300 Gb of sequence data and some 110 million unique TCR beta sequences obtained from about 180 million T cells. The aim of the study was to test whether cataloging public T cell receptors could identify signatures of past pathogen exposure. A separate validation cohort of 100 to 150 different subjects was used in addition to the approximately 700-subject first cohort. The study used immunosequencing to profile the T cell repertoires of hundreds of subjects and linked those repertoires to cytomegalovirus serostatus. Of the approximately 400 genotyped donors, around 81% fell in the genetic ancestry cluster associated with self-reported Caucasian donors. Donor age, sex, ethnicity and CMV serostatus were compiled together with the repertoire data. Rather than drawing on any new phenotypic data, the later analysis identified candidate immune exposures from TCR beta sequences and the way those sequences occurred across donors. Approximately 310 gigabases of sequencing data and 78 million or so unique TCR sequences were included in an early release covering roughly 600 HLA-typed donors. Across some 400 genotyped donors of the cohort, an average of about 240,000 unique TCR beta nucleotide sequences per donor were sequenced, and approximately 17% of those sequences were non-productive. All discovery cohort repertoires had been generated on a single sequencing platform. A later genetic analysis took genome-wide SNP genotypes for about 65% of the roughly 670 donors and used that subset as a discovery cohort. The number of typed donors differed by locus: about 629-630 for A, B, C, DRB1 and DQB1; approximately 540 for DQA1; 606 for DPA1; and about 450 for DPB1. HLA typing included class I and class II loci at four-digit resolution. A later analysis re-examined previously published TCR beta repertoires from more than 650 donors and added high-resolution HLA genotyping to investigate patterns of TCR occurrence. High-throughput TCR immunosequencing, statistical association of individual TCRs with disease status, and machine learning were combined to predict cytomegalovirus infection status. An earlier analysis of around 580 of the donors used high-throughput TCR beta sequencing to judge whether each TCR beta V gene segment behaved as functional or pseudogenic. A few DR-DQ haplotypes were handled as single units for association and clustering because linkage in the cohort was strong. The paper's findings and limits, for the study overall: A later genetic analysis reported fewer N-insertions in productive TCRs among donors in an Asian-associated ancestry cluster than the roughly 700-donor mean. When HLA alleles, especially DR and DQ, strongly co-occurred, attributing TCR associations to individual alleles was difficult. Some IMGT-functional V segments, including TRBV6-2 and TRBV6-3, could not be told apart with the 87-base-pair reads, so those segments were excluded. A further reported finding was that TCR beta sequences accurately predicted the HLA-A and HLA-B alleles for most subjects in the first cohort. In a later analysis, several top co-occurrence clusters were reported to appear linked to parvovirus B19, influenza, CMV and Epstein-Barr virus. The only immune exposure information available for the cohort was CMV serostatus. In vitro tests confirmed that a few of the cytomegalovirus-associated TCR beta chains recognize cytomegalovirus antigens. Sequencing depth was assumed to be roughly uniform across donors in the presence/absence analyses, though that assumption may not hold. While some public TCRs were present in many individuals, most TCR sequences turned up only very rarely across donors. In an earlier analysis of roughly 560 of the donors, most TCR beta V segments were observed in productive rearrangements about 87% or about 30% of the time, broadly matching IMGT annotations. The authors suggested that the approach could potentially be generalized to other disease states and immunological phenotypes. Correlated functional status among segregating V segments might be attributable to linkage disequilibrium, but an unknown experimental factor could not be ruled out. Specific HLA alleles were associated with 15,000 to 20,000 TCR beta sequences at a false discovery rate of 0.05 in a later analysis. In a later analysis, the rate of TCR association differed among HLA loci, with DRB1 alleles having the most associated TCRs and HLA-C alleles having the fewest. The earlier analysis of almost 600 of the donors excluded seventeen rarely observed V segments, including chromosome 9 orphons, because counts were too low. A later analysis found that most CMV-associated TCR beta chains appeared HLA-restricted, with HLA associations seemingly driven largely by CMV exposure. A total of 164 TCR beta chains were listed by the study as associated with cytomegalovirus. A later genetic analysis associated a missense DCLRE1C variant with V-gene and J-gene trimming of TCR beta chains, and an independent cohort replicated the association. A cluster of highly shared sequence variants was judged likely to be a technical artifact of the sequencing pipeline. In both the original and validation cohorts, the classifier was reported to diagnose cytomegalovirus status with high specificity and sensitivity. The cohort was sequenced for TCR beta chains only, and without alpha or paired-chain data the features that could be detected were limited. Compared with equally common non-associated chains, HLA-associated TCR beta chains in a later analysis were more clonally expanded and had lower generation probabilities. Because HLA typing was unavailable for some donors at each locus, only the typed subset was used in association tests.

The library was generated by the immunoSEQ multiplex PCR assay. For the multiplex PCR, a mixture combining 60 forward primers for TCR Vbeta segments and 13 reverse primers for TCR Jbeta segments was used. The CDR3 region of rearranged TCR beta genes was amplified from genomic DNA by a multiplex PCR assay. On the Illumina HiSeq System, the amplified TCR beta libraries were sequenced as 87-base-pair reads. Processing in the source paper ran as follows. In a later analysis, some 80 million unique TCR beta chains were counted across the 666 repertoires, and about 9.9 million of these chains were shared by at least two donors. Raw reads were error-corrected and collapsed into unique sequences with a nearest-neighbor algorithm that merged closely related sequences to remove PCR and sequencing errors. V, D and J gene segments were assigned by aligning CDR3 sequences to IMGT reference sequences. For a sequence to be retained, at least a six-nucleotide match to both a V gene segment and a J gene segment was required. A rearrangement was called productive if the CDR3 had no stop codons and remained in frame with V and J, and every other rearrangement was called non-productive. Following IMGT convention, CDR3 was defined as the stretch from the second conserved V-encoded cysteine to the conserved J-encoded phenylalanine. Sequences without an unambiguous match to a single V gene segment were excluded from the earlier analysis of about 600 of the donors. An earlier analysis of 500 to 700 of the donors classified V segments as functional when productive rearrangements were above 56.7% and as segregating when the standard deviation between donors was above 5%. To diagnose cytomegalovirus status from the catalog of TCR beta chain sequences, a statistical classification framework was built. In a later analysis, TCR nucleotide sequences were compared against IMGT/GENE-DB human TR gene sequences so that V and J genes could be assigned. In a later analysis, CDR3 sequences and most-parsimonious VDJ recombination scenarios were assigned using the TCRdist pipeline. In a later analysis, each TCR beta chain was defined by its CDR3 amino acid sequence together with its V-gene family, and reads without a unique V-gene family were excluded. In a later analysis, around 650 highly shared, low-generation-probability nucleotide sequences were removed to address suspected cross-contamination and a sequencing artifact. In a later analysis, a clonal expansion index was calculated for each public chain from normalized within-repertoire ranks of inferred template counts. In a later analysis, generation probabilities were computed with a VDJ recombination model fitted to out-of-frame rearrangements, and the resulting probabilities were checked against IGoR. In a later analysis, TCR-TCR, TCR-HLA and TCR-CMV co-occurrence was scored with hypergeometric tests, and a repertoire-size bias correction was applied to TCR pairs. To estimate false discovery rates, a later analysis permuted the HLA or CMV assignments 20 times. In a later analysis, co-occurring TCRs were grouped with DBSCAN, and TCRdist sequence similarity was added when clustering was performed within HLA-allele-positive subsets. Co-occurrence clustering excluded repertoires with fewer than 30,000 or more than 120,000 public chains, plus five with anomalous nucleotide sharing. TCRdb took this table from immuneACCESS and kept in-frame rearrangements with V and J called. Such tables lack part of the clones; where checked against another copy, unresolved V genes explain under half of the gap, and the rest is unexplained. The V and J calls and clone size come from that table; D and trimming were worked out from the DNA. Recorded for this sample are 150,000 to 200,000 clones; roughly 60% of them occurred a single time. The ten largest clones take up under 3% of the sample.

The sample was PBMCs. The receptor comes from a middle-aged man in good health and CMV-seronegative. The chain is made from TRBV18 and TRBJ2-7; TRBD1 is a possible D gene, resting on 5 matching bases. CDR3 sequence: CASSLTRATAYEQYF. DNA sequence: TGTGCCAGCTCCCTTACTCGTGCGACAGCCTACGAGCAGTACTTC.